This T cell receptor (beta chain) was sequenced in a study of CD8+ T cells in alopecia areata. At the level of the study: Twice daily, treated patients received 5 to 10 mg of oral tofacitinib.

RNA, once extracted, was reverse transcribed into cDNA for use as the sequencing template. Repertoires were generated with immunoSEQ multiplex PCR, while TCRdb's copy carries only in-frame clones and drops some. The table shows fewer than 200,000 clones, with 67% occurring only once. The CDR3 spans 13 residues. After removal of 7 bases from V and 6 bases from J, the junction contained 5 bases not matched to a gene. Germline loops: CDR1 MNHEY, CDR2 SMNVEV (reference sequence). The TCR originated in a human donor with alopecia areata. The gene calls are TRBV27 and TRBJ2-3, with 9 positions matching TRBD2. The sample in question was CD8+ T cells sorted from blood, obtained at week 0. The CDR3 DNA sequence: TGTGCCAGCACCGACGGACTAGCGGATACGCAGTATTTT. Protein: CASTDGLADTQYF.